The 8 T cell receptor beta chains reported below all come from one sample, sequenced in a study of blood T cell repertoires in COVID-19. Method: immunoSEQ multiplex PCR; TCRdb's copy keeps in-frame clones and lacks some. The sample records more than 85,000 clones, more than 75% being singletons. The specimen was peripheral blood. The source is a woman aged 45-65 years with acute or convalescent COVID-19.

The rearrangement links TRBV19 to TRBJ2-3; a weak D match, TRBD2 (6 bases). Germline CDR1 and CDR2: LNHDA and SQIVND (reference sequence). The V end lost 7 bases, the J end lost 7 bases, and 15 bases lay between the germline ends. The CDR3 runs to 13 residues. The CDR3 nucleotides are TGTGCCAGTAACGGCGGGATGGAAAATACGCAGTATTTT. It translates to CASNGGMENTQYF.

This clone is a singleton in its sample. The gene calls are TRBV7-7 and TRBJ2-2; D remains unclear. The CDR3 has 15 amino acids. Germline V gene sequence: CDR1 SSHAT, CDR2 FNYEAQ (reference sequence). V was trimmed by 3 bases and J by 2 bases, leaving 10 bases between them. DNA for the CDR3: TGTGCCAGCAGCTTCGGTGGTTTAAACACCGGGGAGCTGTTTTTT. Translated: CASSFGGLNTGELFF.

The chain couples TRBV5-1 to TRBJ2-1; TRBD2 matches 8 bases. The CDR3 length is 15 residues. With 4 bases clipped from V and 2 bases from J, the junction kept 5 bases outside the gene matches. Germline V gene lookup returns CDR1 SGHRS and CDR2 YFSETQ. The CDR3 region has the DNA TGCGCCAGCAGCCGAGCGGGAGTCACCTACAATGAGCAGTTCTTC. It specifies CASSRAGVTYNEQFF.

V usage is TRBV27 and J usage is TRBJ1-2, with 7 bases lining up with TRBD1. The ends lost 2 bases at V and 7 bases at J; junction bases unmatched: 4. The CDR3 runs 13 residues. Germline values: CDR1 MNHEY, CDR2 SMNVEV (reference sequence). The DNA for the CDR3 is TGTGCCAGCAGTTTACAAAGGACAGGTGGCTACACCTTC. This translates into CASSLQRTGGYTF.

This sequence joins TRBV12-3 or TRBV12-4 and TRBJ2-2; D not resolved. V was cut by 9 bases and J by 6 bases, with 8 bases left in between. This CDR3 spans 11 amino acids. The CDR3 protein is CASSSPGELFF. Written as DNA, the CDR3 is TGTGCCAGTTCAAGCCCCGGGGAGCTGTTTTTT.

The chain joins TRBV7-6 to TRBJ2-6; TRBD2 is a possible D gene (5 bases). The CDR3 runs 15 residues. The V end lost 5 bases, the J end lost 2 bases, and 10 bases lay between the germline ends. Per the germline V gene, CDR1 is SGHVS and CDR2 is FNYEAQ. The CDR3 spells CASSGWGAGANVLTF. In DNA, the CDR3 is TGTGCCAGCAGCGGTTGGGGAGCTGGGGCCAACGTCCTGACTTTC.

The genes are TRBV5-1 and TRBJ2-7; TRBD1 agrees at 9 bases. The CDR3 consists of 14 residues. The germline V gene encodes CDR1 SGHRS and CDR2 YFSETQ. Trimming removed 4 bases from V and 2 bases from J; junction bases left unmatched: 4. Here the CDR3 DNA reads TGCGCCAGCAGCCCGACAGGGGGTACCTACGAGCAGTACTTC. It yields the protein CASSPTGGTYEQYF.

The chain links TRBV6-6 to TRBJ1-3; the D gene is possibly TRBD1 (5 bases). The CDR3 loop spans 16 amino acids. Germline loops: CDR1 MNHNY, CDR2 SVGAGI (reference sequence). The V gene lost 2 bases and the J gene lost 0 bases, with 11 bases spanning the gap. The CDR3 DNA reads TGTGCCAGCAGTTACGGCAGGGCAAGCTCTGGAAACACCATATATTTT. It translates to CASSYGRASSGNTIYF.